In this sample, the clone carrying this TCR beta chain is medium-sized. Its specificity is unknown. The germline V gene encodes CDR1 DFQATT and CDR2 SNEGSKA (reference sequence). V trimming: 6 bases; J trimming: 1 base; junction bases outside the gene matches: 8. There are 15 residues in the CDR3. The data were taken from a study of prognosis after radiotherapy for stage I lung cancer. Two-round multiplex PCR on genomic DNA was the method by which TCR beta CDR3 was amplified. Individual primers that were specific to each TRBV and TRBJ gene served in first-round PCR. TCRdb independently ran MiXCR on the multiplex PCR reads; one entry per CDR3 protein. Among about 16,000 distinct CDR3 sequences listed, around 30% were seen once. Study-wide results and caveats: The study left the tumor specificity of the expanded TCR clones undetermined.

The sample in question was PBMCs, obtained before or after stereotactic body radiation therapy (not recorded which). This chain connects TRBV20-1 to TRBJ1-5; TRBD1 aligns across 8 bases. The source is a donor over 45 with non-small cell lung cancer. The CDR3 DNA follows: TGCAGTGCCCGCCCGACAGGGGCCAGCAATCAGCCCCAGCATTTT. Translation: CSARPTGASNQPQHF.